This entry describes one T cell receptor beta chain. The antigen remains unidentified. These data are taken from a study of T cells after posttransplantation cyclophosphamide. General study results and limits: Blood and skin or GI T cell repertoires showed limited TRB overlap. Recipient CMV seropositivity and CMV reactivation strongly tracked TRB clonality. Later blood repertoires were often dominated by clones from the donor CD8+ memory compartment.

Controls had myeloablative marrow grafts with methotrexate and calcineurin inhibitor, sampled at 1 year. The method was immunoSEQ multiplex PCR; TCRdb's version includes in-frame clones alone and lacks a portion of them. The sample includes more than 15,000 clones, approximately 81% seen only once; the top ten take roughly 28%. Germline V gene sequence: CDR1 SGHAT, CDR2 FQNNGV. The CDR3 contains 18 residues. Trimming took 4 bases from V and 4 from J; bases not matched to a gene: 18. The specimen was PBMCs, collected after allogeneic stem cell transplant with calcineurin inhibitor and methotrexate. The origin of this receptor is a female patient aged 18 to 35 who received an allogeneic stem cell transplant from an unrelated donor, was CMV-positive, and had acute and chronic GVHD. Certain T cells may be donor cells from the graft. The chain has TRBV11-2 and TRBJ1-2; TRBD1 aligns across 7 bases. The CDR3 protein is CASSYDPYRGTASYGYTF. The CDR3 nucleotides read TGTGCCAGCAGCTACGATCCATACAGGGGCACAGCGAGCTATGGCTACACCTTC.